This T cell receptor (beta chain) was profiled in a study of blood T cell repertoires in COVID-19. Study-wide background: T cells, B-cell-depleted T cells, or PBMCs supplied cDNA or gDNA.

Data came from immunoSEQ multiplex PCR; TCRdb stores just in-frame clones and leaves some out. The table shows about 360,000 clones, with roughly 77% occurring only once. Between the trimmed V and J ends, which lost 0 bases and 4 bases, there was a span of 9 bases. Germline CDR1 is SEHNR and CDR2 is FQNEAQ (reference sequence). The CDR3 runs to 14 residues. Sequenced material: peripheral blood. This TCR was sampled from a human donor with acute or convalescent COVID-19. The donor label of this sample is uncertain. V is TRBV7-9 and J is TRBJ1-2; D call uncertain. CDR3 amino acids: CASSLAAVFYGYTF. DNA of the CDR3: TGTGCCAGCAGCTTAGCGGCCGTTTTCTATGGCTACACCTTC. Using reference TRBV7-9 and TRBJ1-2 for the parts outside the CDR3, the full variable domain is DTGVSQNPRHKITKRGQNVTFRCDPISEHNRLYWYRQTLGQGPEFLTYFQNEAQLEKSRLLSDRFSAERPKGSFSTLEIQRTEQGDSAMYLCASSLAAVFYGYTFGSGTRLTVV.